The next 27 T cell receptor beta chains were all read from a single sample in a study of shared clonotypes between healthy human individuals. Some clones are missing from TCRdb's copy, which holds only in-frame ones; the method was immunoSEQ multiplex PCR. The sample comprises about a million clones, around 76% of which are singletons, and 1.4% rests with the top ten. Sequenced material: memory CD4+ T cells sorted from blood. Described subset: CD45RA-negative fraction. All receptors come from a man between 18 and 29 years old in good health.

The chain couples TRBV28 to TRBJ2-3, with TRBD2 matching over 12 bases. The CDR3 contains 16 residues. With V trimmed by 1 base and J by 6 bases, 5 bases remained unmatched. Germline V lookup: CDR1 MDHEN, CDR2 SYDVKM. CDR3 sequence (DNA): TGTGCCAGCAGTTTATCGTCTAGCGGGGGGGAGGATACGCAGTATTTT. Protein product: CASSLSSSGGEDTQYF.

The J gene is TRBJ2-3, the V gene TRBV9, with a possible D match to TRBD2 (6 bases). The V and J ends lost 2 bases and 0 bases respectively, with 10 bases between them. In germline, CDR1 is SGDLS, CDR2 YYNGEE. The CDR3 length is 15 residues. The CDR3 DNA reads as TGTGCCAGCAGCGTCCAGGCGGGGAGCACAGATACGCAGTATTTT. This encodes CASSVQAGSTDTQYF.

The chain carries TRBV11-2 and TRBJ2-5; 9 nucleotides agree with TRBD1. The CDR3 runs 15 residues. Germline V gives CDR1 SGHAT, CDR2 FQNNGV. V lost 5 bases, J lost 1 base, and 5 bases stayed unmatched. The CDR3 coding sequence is TGTGCCAGCAGCCGACCGACAGGGGGCCAAGAGACCCAGTACTTC. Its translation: CASSRPTGGQETQYF. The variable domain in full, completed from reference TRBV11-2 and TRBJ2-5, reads EAGVAQSPRYKIIEKRQSVAFWCNPISGHATLYWYQQILGQGPKLLIQFQNNGVVDDSQLPKDRFSAERLKGVDSTLKIQPAKLEDSAVYLCASSRPTGGQETQYFGPGTRLLVL.

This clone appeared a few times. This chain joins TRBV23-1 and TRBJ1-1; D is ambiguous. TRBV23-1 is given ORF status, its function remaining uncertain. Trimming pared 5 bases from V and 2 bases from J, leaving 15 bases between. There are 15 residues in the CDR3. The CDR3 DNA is TGCGCCAGCAGTGTTCTGACGGCGGGAAACACTGAAGCTTTCTTT. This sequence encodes CASSVLTAGNTEAFF.

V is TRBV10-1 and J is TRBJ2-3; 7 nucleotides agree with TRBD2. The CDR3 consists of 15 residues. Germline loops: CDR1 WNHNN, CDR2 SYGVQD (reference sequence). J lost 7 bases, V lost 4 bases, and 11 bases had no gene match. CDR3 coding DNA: TGCGCCAGCAGTGGTGCTGAGGGGACTACAAATACGCAGTATTTT. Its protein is CASSGAEGTTNTQYF.

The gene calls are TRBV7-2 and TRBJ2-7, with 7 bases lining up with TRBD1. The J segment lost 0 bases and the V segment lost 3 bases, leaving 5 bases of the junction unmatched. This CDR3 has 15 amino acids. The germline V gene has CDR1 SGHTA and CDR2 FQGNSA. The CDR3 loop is CASSFTGQTSYEQYF. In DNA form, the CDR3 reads TGTGCCAGCAGCTTTACGGGACAGACCTCCTACGAGCAGTACTTC.

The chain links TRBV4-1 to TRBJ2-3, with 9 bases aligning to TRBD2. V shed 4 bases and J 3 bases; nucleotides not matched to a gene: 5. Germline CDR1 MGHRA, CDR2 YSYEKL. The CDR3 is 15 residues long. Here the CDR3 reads CASSLVGLATDTQYF. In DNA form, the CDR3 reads TGCGCCAGCAGCCTAGTGGGACTAGCTACAGATACGCAGTATTTT.

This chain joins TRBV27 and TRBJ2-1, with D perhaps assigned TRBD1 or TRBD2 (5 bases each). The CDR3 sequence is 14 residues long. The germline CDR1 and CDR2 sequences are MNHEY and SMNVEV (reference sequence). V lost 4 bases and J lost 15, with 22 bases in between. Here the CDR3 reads CASSSSGTSFLRFF. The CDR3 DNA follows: TGTGCCAGCAGTTCATCCGGGACCTCCTTCCTCAGGTTCTTC.

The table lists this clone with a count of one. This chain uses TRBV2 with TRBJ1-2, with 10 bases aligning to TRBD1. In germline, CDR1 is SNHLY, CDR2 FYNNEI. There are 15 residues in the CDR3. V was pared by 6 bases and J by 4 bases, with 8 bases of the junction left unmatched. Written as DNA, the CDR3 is TGTGCCAGCAGCGCGACAGGGGGCTCTGGCTATGGCTACACCTTC. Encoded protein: CASSATGGSGYGYTF.

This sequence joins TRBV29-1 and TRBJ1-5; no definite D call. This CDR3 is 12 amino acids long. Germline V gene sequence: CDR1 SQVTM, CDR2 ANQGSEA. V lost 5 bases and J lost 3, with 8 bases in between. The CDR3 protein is CSVSGNNQPQHF. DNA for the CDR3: TGCAGCGTTTCAGGAAACAATCAGCCCCAGCATTTT.

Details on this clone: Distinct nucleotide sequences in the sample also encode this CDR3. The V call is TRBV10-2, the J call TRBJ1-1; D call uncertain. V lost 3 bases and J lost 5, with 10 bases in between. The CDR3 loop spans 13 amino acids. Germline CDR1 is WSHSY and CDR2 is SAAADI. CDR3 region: CASSEPGRTEAFF. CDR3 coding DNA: TGCGCCAGCAGTGAACCGGGAAGGACTGAAGCTTTCTTT.

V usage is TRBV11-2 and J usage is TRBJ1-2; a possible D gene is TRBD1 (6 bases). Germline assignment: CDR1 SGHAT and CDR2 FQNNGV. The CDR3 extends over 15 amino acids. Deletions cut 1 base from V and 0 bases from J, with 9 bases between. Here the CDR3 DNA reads TGTGCCAGCAGCTTAGGGACAGCTCCTAACTATGGCTACACCTTC. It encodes CASSLGTAPNYGYTF. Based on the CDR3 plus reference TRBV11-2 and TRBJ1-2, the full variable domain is EAGVAQSPRYKIIEKRQSVAFWCNPISGHATLYWYQQILGQGPKLLIQFQNNGVVDDSQLPKDRFSAERLKGVDSTLKIQPAKLEDSAVYLCASSLGTAPNYGYTFGSGTRLTVV.

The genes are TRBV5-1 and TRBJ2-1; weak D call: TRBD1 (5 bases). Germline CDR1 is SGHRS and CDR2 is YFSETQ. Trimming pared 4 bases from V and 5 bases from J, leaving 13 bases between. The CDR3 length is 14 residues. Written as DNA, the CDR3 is TGCGCCAGCAGCACCAGGGTAACGGACAATGAGCAGTTCTTC. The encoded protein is CASSTRVTDNEQFF.

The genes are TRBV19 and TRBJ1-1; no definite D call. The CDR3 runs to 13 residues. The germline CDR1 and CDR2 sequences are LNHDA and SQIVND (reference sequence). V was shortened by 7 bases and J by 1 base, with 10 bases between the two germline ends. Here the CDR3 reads CASMIGKNTEAFF. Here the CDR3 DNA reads TGTGCCAGTATGATAGGGAAGAACACTGAAGCTTTCTTT.

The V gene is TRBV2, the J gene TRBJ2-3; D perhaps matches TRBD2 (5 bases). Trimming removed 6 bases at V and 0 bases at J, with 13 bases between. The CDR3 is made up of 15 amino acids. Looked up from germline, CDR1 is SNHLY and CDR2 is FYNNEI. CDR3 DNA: TGTGCCAGCAGGAAGGCGGGCCAAAGCACAGATACGCAGTATTTT. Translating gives CASRKAGQSTDTQYF.

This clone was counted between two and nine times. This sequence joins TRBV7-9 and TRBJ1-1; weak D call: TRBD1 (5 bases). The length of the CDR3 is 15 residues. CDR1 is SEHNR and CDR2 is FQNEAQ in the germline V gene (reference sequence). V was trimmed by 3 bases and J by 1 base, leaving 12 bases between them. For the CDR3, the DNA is TGTGCCAGCAGCTTCGGGGCCGGGGCGAACACTGAAGCTTTCTTT. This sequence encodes CASSFGAGANTEAFF.

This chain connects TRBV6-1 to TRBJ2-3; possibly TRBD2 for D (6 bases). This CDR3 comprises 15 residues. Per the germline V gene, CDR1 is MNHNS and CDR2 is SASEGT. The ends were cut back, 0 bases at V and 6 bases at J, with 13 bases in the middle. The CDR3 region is CASSEALAGRDTQYF. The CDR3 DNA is TGTGCCAGCAGTGAAGCCCTGGCAGGGAGGGATACGCAGTATTTT.

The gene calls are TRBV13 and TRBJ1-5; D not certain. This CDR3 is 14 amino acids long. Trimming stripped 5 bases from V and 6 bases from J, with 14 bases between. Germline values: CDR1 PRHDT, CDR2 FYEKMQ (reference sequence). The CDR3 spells CASSRWGSGQPQHF. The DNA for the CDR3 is TGTGCCAGCAGCAGGTGGGGTTCGGGTCAGCCCCAGCATTTT.

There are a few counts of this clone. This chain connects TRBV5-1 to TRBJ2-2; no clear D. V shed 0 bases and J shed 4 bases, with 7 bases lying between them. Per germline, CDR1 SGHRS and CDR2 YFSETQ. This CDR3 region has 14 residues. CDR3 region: CASSLDQLTGELFF. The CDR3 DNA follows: TGCGCCAGCAGCTTGGATCAACTCACCGGGGAGCTGTTTTTT. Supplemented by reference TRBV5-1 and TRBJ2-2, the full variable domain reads KAGVTQTPRYLIKTRGQQVTLSCSPISGHRSVSWYQQTPGQGLQFLFEYFSETQRNKGNFPGRFSGRQFSNSRSEMNVSTLELGDSALYLCASSLDQLTGELFFGEGSRLTVL.

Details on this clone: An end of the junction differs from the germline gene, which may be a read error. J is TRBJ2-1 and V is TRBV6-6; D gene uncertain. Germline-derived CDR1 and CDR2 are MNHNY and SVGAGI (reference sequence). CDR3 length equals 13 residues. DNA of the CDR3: TGTGCCAGCAGTTACGACTCCAACAATGAGCAGTTCTTC. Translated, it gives CASSYDSNNEQFF.

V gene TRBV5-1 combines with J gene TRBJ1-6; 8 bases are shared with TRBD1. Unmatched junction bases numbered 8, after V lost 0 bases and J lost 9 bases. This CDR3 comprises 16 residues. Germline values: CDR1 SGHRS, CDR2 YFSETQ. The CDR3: CASSLDDRGWSSPLHF. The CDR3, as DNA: TGCGCCAGCAGCTTGGATGACAGGGGATGGAGTTCACCCCTCCACTTT.

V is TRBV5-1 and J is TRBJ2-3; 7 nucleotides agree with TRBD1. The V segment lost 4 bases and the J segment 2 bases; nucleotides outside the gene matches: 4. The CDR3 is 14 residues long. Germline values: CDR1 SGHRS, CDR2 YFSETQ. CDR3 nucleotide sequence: TGCGCCAGCAGCCGACAGGGAATCACAGATACGCAGTATTTT. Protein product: CASSRQGITDTQYF.

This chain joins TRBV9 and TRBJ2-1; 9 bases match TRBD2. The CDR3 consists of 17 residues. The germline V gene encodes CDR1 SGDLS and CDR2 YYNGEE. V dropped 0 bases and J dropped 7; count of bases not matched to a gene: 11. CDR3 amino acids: CASSVVGSGSILNEQFF. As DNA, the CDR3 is TGTGCCAGCAGCGTAGTTGGTAGCGGGAGCATTTTAAATGAGCAGTTCTTC.

The CDR3 DNA sequence: TGTGCCAGCAGCCGGACTAGCGGGCTGGGATACAATGAGCAGTTCTTC. Its translation: CASSRTSGLGYNEQFF. The chain joins TRBV7-2 to TRBJ2-1; 11 bases align to TRBD2. Losses at the gene ends were 5 bases for V and 4 bases for J; bases not matched to a gene: 7. Germline V CDR1 and CDR2: SGHTA, FQGNSA. The CDR3 has 16 residues.

CDR3 in DNA: TGTGCCAGCAGCTCCAGTCGGGGGACGTATAACTATGGCTACACCTTC. As protein: CASSSSRGTYNYGYTF. The gene calls are TRBV9 and TRBJ1-2; maybe TRBD1 (5 bases). This CDR3 has 16 residues. Germline CDR1 reads SGDLS; CDR2 reads YYNGEE. V was shortened by 4 bases and J by 1 base, with 17 bases between the two germline ends.

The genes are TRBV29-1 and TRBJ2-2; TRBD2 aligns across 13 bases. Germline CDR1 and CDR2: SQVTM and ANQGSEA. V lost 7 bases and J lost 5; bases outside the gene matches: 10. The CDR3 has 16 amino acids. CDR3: CSAQTGGLAGTGELFF. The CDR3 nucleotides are TGCAGCGCCCAAACCGGGGGACTAGCGGGAACCGGGGAGCTGTTTTTT.

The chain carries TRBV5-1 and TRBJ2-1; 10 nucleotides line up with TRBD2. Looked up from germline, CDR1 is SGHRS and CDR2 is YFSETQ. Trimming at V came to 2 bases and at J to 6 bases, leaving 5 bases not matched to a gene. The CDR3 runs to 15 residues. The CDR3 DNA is TGCGCCAGCAGCTTTCTAGCGGGAGCAGGCAATGAGCAGTTCTTC. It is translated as CASSFLAGAGNEQFF.